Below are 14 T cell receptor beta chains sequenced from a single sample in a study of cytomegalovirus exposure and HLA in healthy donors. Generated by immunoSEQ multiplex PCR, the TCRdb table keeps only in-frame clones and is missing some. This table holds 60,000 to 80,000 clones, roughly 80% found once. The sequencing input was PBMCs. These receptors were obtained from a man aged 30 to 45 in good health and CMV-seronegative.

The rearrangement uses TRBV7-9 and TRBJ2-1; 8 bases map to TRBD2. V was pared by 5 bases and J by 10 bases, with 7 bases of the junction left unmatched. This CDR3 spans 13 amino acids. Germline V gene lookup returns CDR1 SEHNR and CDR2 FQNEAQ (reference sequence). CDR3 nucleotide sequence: TGTGCCAGCAGCGCCCTCGGGGGGGACGAGCAGTTCTTC. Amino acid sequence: CASSALGGDEQFF.

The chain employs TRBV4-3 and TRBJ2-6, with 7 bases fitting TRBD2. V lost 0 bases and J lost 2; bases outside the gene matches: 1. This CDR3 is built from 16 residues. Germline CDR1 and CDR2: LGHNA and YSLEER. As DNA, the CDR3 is TGCGCCAGCAGCCAAGAAAGCGGGGCTGGGGCCAACGTCCTGACTTTC. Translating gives CASSQESGAGANVLTF.

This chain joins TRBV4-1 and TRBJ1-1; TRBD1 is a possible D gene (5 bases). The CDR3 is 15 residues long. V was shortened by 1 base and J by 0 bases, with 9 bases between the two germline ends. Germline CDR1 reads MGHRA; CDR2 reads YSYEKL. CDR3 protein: CASSQVDSMNTEAFF. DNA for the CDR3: TGCGCCAGCAGCCAAGTTGACAGCATGAACACTGAAGCTTTCTTT.

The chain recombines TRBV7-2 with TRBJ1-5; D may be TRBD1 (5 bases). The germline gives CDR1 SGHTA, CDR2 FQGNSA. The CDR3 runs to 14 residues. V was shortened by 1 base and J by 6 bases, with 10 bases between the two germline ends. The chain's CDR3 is CASSLGGWSQPQHF. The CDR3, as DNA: TGTGCCAGCAGCTTAGGGGGCTGGAGTCAGCCCCAGCATTTT.

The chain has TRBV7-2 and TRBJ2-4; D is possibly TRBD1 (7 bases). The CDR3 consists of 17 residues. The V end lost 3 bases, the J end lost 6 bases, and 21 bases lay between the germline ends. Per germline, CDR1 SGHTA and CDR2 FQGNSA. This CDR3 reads CASSFGSGQGDRNIQYF. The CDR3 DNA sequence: TGTGCCAGCAGCTTCGGGAGCGGCCAGGGGGATCGAAACATTCAGTACTTC.

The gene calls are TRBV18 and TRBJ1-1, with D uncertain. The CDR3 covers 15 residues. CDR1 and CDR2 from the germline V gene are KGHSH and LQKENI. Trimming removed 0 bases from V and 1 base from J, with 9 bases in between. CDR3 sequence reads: CASSPPLGGNTEAFF. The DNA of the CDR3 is TGTGCCAGCTCACCACCTTTAGGAGGGAACACTGAAGCTTTCTTT.

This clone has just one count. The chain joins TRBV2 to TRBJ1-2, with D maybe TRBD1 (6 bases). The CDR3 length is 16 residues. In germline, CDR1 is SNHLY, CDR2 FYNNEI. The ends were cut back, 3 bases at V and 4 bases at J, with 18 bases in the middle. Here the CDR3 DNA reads TGTGCCAGCAGTGAGACAGGCGCCCCTGCTTTCTATGGCTACACCTTC. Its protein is CASSETGAPAFYGYTF.

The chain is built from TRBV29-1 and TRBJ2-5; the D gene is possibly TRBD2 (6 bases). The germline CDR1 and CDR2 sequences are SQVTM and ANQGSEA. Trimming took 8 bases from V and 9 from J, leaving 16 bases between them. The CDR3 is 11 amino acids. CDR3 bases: TGCAGCACAAAAAGAGGGGAGGCCCAGTACTTC. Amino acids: CSTKRGEAQYF.

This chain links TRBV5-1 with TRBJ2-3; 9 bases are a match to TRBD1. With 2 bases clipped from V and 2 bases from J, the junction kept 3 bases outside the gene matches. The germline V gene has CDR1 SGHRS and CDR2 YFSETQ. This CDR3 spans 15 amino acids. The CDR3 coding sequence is TGCGCCAGCAGCTTCGGGACAGGGATCACAGATACGCAGTATTTT. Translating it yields CASSFGTGITDTQYF. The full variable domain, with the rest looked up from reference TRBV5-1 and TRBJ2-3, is KAGVTQTPRYLIKTRGQQVTLSCSPISGHRSVSWYQQTPGQGLQFLFEYFSETQRNKGNFPGRFSGRQFSNSRSEMNVSTLELGDSALYLCASSFGTGITDTQYFGPGTRLTVL.

CDR3 nucleotides: TGTGCCAGCAGTCCTCAGGAGGGTGAGGTGAACACTGAAGCTTTCTTT. Translating it yields CASSPQEGEVNTEAFF. V and J are TRBV7-9 and TRBJ1-1; no reliable D call. V shed 6 bases and J shed 0 bases, with 17 bases lying between them. Germline CDR1 is SEHNR and CDR2 is FQNEAQ (reference sequence). This CDR3 is built from 16 residues.

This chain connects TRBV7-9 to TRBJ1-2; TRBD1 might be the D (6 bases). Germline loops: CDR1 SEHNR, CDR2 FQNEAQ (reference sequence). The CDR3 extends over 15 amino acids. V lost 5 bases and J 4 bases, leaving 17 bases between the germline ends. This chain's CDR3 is CASSESAGASYGYTF. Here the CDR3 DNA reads TGTGCCAGCAGCGAAAGTGCAGGGGCGAGCTATGGCTACACCTTC. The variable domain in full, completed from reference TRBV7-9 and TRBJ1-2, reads DTGVSQNPRHKITKRGQNVTFRCDPISEHNRLYWYRQTLGQGPEFLTYFQNEAQLEKSRLLSDRFSAERPKGSFSTLEIQRTEQGDSAMYLCASSESAGASYGYTFGSGTRLTVV.

The CDR3, as DNA: TGTGCCAGCTCACCGTCTCAGGGGTGGGAGCCCCAGCATTTT. As protein: CASSPSQGWEPQHF. The rearrangement joins TRBV18 to TRBJ1-5; the D gene is possibly TRBD1 (6 bases). Germline lookup yields CDR1 KGHSH and CDR2 LQKENI. The CDR3 is 14 amino acids. The germline V and J ends were trimmed by 3 bases and 8 bases, with 14 bases remaining between them. Full variable domain (rest looked up from reference TRBV18 and TRBJ1-5): NAGVMQNPRHLVRRRGQEARLRCSPMKGHSHVYWYRQLPEEGLKFMVYLQKENIIDESGMPKERFSAEFPKEGPSILRIQQVVRGDSAAYFCASSPSQGWEPQHFGDGTRLSIL.

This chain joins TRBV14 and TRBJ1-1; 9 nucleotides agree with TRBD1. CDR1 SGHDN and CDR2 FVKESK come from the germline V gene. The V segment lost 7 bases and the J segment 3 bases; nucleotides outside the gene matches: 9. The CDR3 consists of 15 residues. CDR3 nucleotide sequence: TGTGCCAGCACCCACAGGGGGCCTAGGGACACTGAAGCTTTCTTT. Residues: CASTHRGPRDTEAFF.

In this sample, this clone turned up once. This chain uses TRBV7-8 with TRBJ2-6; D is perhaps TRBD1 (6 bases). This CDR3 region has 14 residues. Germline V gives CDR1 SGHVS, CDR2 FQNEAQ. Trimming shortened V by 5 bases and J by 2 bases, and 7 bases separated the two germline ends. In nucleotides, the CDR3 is TGTGCCAGCAGCCGGGACACTGGGGCCAACGTCCTGACTTTC. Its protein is CASSRDTGANVLTF.